This TCR beta chain was sequenced during a study of T cells in tumors and immune-related adverse events. The repertoire was sequenced with immunoSEQ multiplex PCR; TCRdb's copy has only in-frame clones and lacks some. The repertoire includes about 20,000 clones, about nine tenths of them detected once, and 1.3% to 1.5% sits in the top ten. This clonotype originated in a female donor with metastatic renal cell carcinoma. This specimen consisted of lymph node tissue, obtained from a patient treated with anti-PD-1 therapy.

The CDR3 reads CASSEYLGSYNEQFF. The CDR3 coding sequence is TGTGCCAGCAGTGAATATCTCGGCTCCTACAATGAGCAGTTCTTC. The chain has TRBV25-1 and TRBJ2-1; no definite D call. Trimming took off 0 bases at V and 0 bases at J, with 6 bases between the two ends. Germline CDR1 and CDR2: MGHDK and SYGVNS. This CDR3 comprises 15 residues.